The rows below give T cell receptor beta chains drawn from one sample of a study of shared clonotypes between healthy human individuals. TCRdb keeps only in-frame clones here, not all; method: immunoSEQ multiplex PCR. The repertoire holds 2 million to 2.5 million clones, 80% to 95% seen once, with 0.36% in the top ten. Sample: naive CD4+ T cells from PBMCs. Receptors originate from a man younger than 35 in good health. Some clones in this sample may be carry-over from other donors' samples. CDR3s include the opening cysteine and the closing phenylalanine or tryptophan. D genes are given only for firm matches. Only part of the rows carry a size: once, few, many, or a class if the clone is expanded.

d_gene,v_gene,abundance,j_gene,CDR3nt,CDR3aa
TRBD1,TRBV6-6,NA,TRBJ2-2,TGTGCCAGCAGCCCGGACAGGGGGCATACCGGGGAGCTGTTTTTT,CASSPDRGHTGELFF
TRBD1,TRBV6-1,NA,TRBJ1-5,TGTGCCAGCAGTGAAGGCACAGGGGGCATCAATAGCAATCAGCCCCAGCATTTT,CASSEGTGGINSNQPQHF
NA,TRBV19,NA,TRBJ2-5,TGTGCCCCTGAAAGGAAGGCCCCCGGTAGGGAGACCCAGTACTTC,CAPERKAPGRETQYF
NA,TRBV23-1,NA,TRBJ1-5,TGCGCCAGCAGCAAGAAGGGGGGACGTATTAGCAATCAGCCCCAGCATTTT,CASSKKGGRISNQPQHF
NA,TRBV5-6,NA,TRBJ2-5,TGTGCCAGCAGCCGTAGGGGCGAAGAGACCCAGTACTTC,CASSRRGEETQYF
TRBD2,TRBV6-5,few,TRBJ2-5,TGTGCCAGCAGGGGACTAGCGCACCAAGAGACCCAGTACTTC,CASRGLAHQETQYF
NA,TRBV28,NA,TRBJ1-3,TGTGCCAGCACCTCTTTGGGACCGCGACGAAACACCATATATTTT,CASTSLGPRRNTIYF
TRBD1,TRBV6-6,once,TRBJ1-5,TGTGCCAGCAGAACGGAACAGGGGGGTAATCAGCCCCAGCATTTT,CASRTEQGGNQPQHF
TRBD1,TRBV12-5,NA,TRBJ2-1,TGTGCTAGTGGGTATGACAGGGCTGAGCAGTTCTTC,CASGYDRAEQFF
NA,TRBV5-1,NA,TRBJ1-3,TGCGCCAGCAGCGGGGGACCGATCTCTGGAAACACCATATATTTT,CASSGGPISGNTIYF
TRBD1,TRBV7-6,NA,TRBJ2-2,TGTGCCAGCAGCGGTAGTCCGACAGGGGTCACCGGGGAGCTGTTTTTT,CASSGSPTGVTGELFF
TRBD2,TRBV7-9,NA,TRBJ2-3,TGTGCCAGCAGTCAGGGGGGTCTAGCGGGAGCAGATACGCAGTATTTT,CASSQGGLAGADTQYF
TRBD2,TRBV19,NA,TRBJ2-1,TGTGCCAGTAGACGCCGCGATTCTGGGGGGGGTGAGCAGTTCTTC,CASRRRDSGGGEQFF
NA,TRBV4-2,NA,TRBJ2-5,TGTGCCAGCAGCCGATTTAGCCAAGAGACCCAGTACTTC,CASSRFSQETQYF
NA,TRBV2,NA,TRBJ1-5,TGTGCCAGCAGGAACAGGGTAATCAATCAGCCCCAGCATTTT,CASRNRVINQPQHF
TRBD1,TRBV5-1,NA,TRBJ1-1,TGCGCCAGCAGCCGACAGGGAATCGCTGAAGCTTTCTTT,CASSRQGIAEAFF
NA,TRBV14,NA,TRBJ2-1,TGTGCCAGCAGCCTCGGGACGGCCCGATACAATGAGCAGTTCTTC,CASSLGTARYNEQFF
NA,TRBV21-1,NA,TRBJ2-7,TGTGCCAGCAGCAAAGCCCCCAGATTAATCTACGAGCAGTACTTC,CASSKAPRLIYEQYF
TRBD2,TRBV7-2,NA,TRBJ2-1,TGTGCCAGCAGCCCCCGAGGGCTAGCGGGAGTGAGGAATGAGCAGTTCTTC,CASSPRGLAGVRNEQFF
NA,TRBV19,NA,TRBJ2-3,TGTGCCAGTAGTATGGGGCGAAGCACAGATACGCAGTATTTT,CASSMGRSTDTQYF
NA,TRBV28,few,TRBJ1-5,TGTGCCAGCAGTCTTATGGTTAATCAGCCCCAGCATTTT,CASSLMVNQPQHF
NA,TRBV19,NA,TRBJ1-1,TGTGCCAGTAGTATTTACACCATGAACACTGAAGCTTTCTTT,CASSIYTMNTEAFF
NA,TRBV18,NA,TRBJ1-2,TGTGCCAGCTCACCATTCAGAAACAACTATGGCTACACCTTC,CASSPFRNNYGYTF
TRBD1,TRBV2,NA,TRBJ1-5,TGTGCCAGCAGTGCAATACAGGGGGGCAATCAGCCCCAGCATTTT,CASSAIQGGNQPQHF
TRBD1,TRBV5-1,once,TRBJ2-2,TGCGCCAGCAGCTGGAGGACAGGGGGCGTTACCGGGGAGCTGTTTTTT,CASSWRTGGVTGELFF
NA,TRBV28,NA,TRBJ1-1,TGTGCCAGCAGCCTAAATGCGCGGGGGGGAGCTTTCTTT,CASSLNARGGAFF
NA,TRBV9,NA,TRBJ2-5,TGTGCCAGCAGCCGCGCGGGAACCCTTCAAGAGACCCAGTACTTC,CASSRAGTLQETQYF
NA,TRBV7-3,NA,TRBJ2-1,TGTGCCAGCAGCACAAACACAGGGTTTGATCGCCAGTTCTTC,CASSTNTGFDRQFF
NA,TRBV7-2,once,TRBJ2-7,TGTGCCAGCAGCTTAGAAGTCGGTCCCTTCGAGCAGTACTTC,CASSLEVGPFEQYF
NA,TRBV30,NA,TRBJ2-1,TGTGCCTGGAGTGTAATGGGGAATGAGCAGTTCTTC,CAWSVMGNEQFF
NA,TRBV5-1,NA,TRBJ2-3,TGCGCCAGCAGCTTCGATATCCCTAGCACAGATACGCAGTATTTT,CASSFDIPSTDTQYF
NA,TRBV7-2,NA,TRBJ2-7,TGTGCCAGCAGCCGCCGGGGAGGGGGGCAGTACTTC,CASSRRGGGQYF
NA,TRBV27,NA,TRBJ2-7,TGTGCCGGCAACGGAACTGGCTTCTCCTACGAGCAGTACTTC,CAGNGTGFSYEQYF
TRBD1,TRBV10-1,NA,TRBJ2-1,TGCGCCAGCAGTGAGGTCCAGGGGGCCGCTGACAATGAGCAGTTCTTC,CASSEVQGAADNEQFF
NA,TRBV18,NA,TRBJ2-7,TGTGCCAGCTCACCACCGGCGACAGGCAGCTACGAGCAGTACTTC,CASSPPATGSYEQYF
NA,TRBV9,NA,TRBJ2-3,TGTGCCAGCAGCCCGGGACTGCCCGGGTCAGATACGCAGTATTTT,CASSPGLPGSDTQYF
TRBD1,TRBV6-5,NA,TRBJ1-1,TGTGCCAGCAGTCCCAGACAGGGAAACACTGAAGCTTTCTTT,CASSPRQGNTEAFF
NA,TRBV28,NA,TRBJ1-1,TGTGCCAGCAGTTTACCCGGGAGGACTGAAGCTTTCTTT,CASSLPGRTEAFF
NA,TRBV13,NA,TRBJ2-1,TGTGCCAGCAGCTTCAGTAGCGGAGACAATGAGCAGTTCTTC,CASSFSSGDNEQFF
NA,TRBV9,NA,TRBJ1-1,TGTGCCAGCAGCGTTCAAGGTAACACTGAAGCTTTCTTT,CASSVQGNTEAFF
NA,TRBV2,NA,TRBJ1-3,TGTGCCAGCAGTGAAGCGGCAGGGAGGAACACCATATATTTT,CASSEAAGRNTIYF
NA,TRBV5-1,NA,TRBJ2-1,TGCGCCAGCAGCTTGCTTCTCGCAGGGGATTCCTACAATGAGCAGTTCTTC,CASSLLLAGDSYNEQFF
NA,TRBV5-1,NA,TRBJ2-5,TGCGCCAGCAGCTGGGCGGAGGGAGGAGAGACCCAGTACTTC,CASSWAEGGETQYF
NA,TRBV2,few,TRBJ1-5,TGTGCCAGCAGTGATATAGACAATCAGCCCCAGCATTTT,CASSDIDNQPQHF
NA,TRBV2,NA,TRBJ1-1,TGTGCCAGCAGTGTCGAGGACATAGGGACTGAAGCTTTCTTT,CASSVEDIGTEAFF
NA,TRBV28,NA,TRBJ2-3,TGTGCCAGCAGTCTGACAGTCGATACGCAGTATTTT,CASSLTVDTQYF
TRBD1,TRBV4-3,NA,TRBJ2-7,TGCGCCAGCAGCCAGGGACCGGGACAGGGCTCCTACGAGCAGTACTTC,CASSQGPGQGSYEQYF
NA,TRBV2,once,TRBJ2-7,TGTGCCAGCACCCAAGAGGGCGGGGAGACGGACGAGCAGTACTTC,CASTQEGGETDEQYF
NA,TRBV7-2,NA,TRBJ2-3,TGTGCCAGCAGCCCCTTTGGGGGAGCGGGAGATACGCAGTATTTT,CASSPFGGAGDTQYF
NA,TRBV16,NA,TRBJ2-7,TGTGCCAGCAGCCAACGAGGGACCCAGACTGGGGAGCAGTACTTC,CASSQRGTQTGEQYF
TRBD1,TRBV7-7,NA,TRBJ2-5,TGTGCCAGCAGCTTCGGACAGGGAGGAGAGACCCAGTACTTC,CASSFGQGGETQYF
NA,TRBV2,NA,TRBJ2-5,TGTGCCAGCAGCTTTGGGGGGAGGTCCCCCTACCAAGAGACCCAGTACTTC,CASSFGGRSPYQETQYF